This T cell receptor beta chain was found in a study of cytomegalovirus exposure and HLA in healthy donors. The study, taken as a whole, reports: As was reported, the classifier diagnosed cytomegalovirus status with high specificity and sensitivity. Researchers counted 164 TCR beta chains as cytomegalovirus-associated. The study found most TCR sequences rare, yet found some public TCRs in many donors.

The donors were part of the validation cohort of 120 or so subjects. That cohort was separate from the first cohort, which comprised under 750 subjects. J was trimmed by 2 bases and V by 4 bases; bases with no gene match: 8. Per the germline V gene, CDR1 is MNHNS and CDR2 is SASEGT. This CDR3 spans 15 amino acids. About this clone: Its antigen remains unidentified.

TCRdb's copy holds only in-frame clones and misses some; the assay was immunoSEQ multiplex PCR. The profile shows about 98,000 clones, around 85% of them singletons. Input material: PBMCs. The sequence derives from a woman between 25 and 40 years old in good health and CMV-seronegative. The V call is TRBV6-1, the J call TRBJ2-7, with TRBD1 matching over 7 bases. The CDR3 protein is CASSVRDRQAYEQYF. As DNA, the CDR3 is TGTGCCAGCAGTGTTAGGGACAGACAAGCCTACGAGCAGTACTTC.